A selection of T cell receptor beta chains follows, all from one sample in a study of T cell repertoires in cytomegalovirus infection. One entry per CDR3 protein, called by TCRdb with MiXCR from the reads. Altogether 68,000 or so distinct CDR3 sequences are present, approximately 22% being singletons, with the ten largest covering 60% to 80%. Their recognized antigens are unknown. The sequencing sample was made of PBMCs, sequenced either directly or after in vitro stimulation (not recorded which). The receptors come from a human donor in good health (CMV status not recorded). Some clones in this sample may be carry-over from other donors' samples. The CDR3 runs from the conserved cysteine through the conserved F or W. Each record gives: clone size, J gene, V gene, D gene, CDR3 protein, CDR3 DNA. The D gene is left open where the match is weak. Size values are once, few and many counts, or a class for expanded clones, and some rows have none.

size: NA; J: TRBJ2-3; V: TRBV6-2/TRBV6-3; D: NA; CDR3: CASCRTGALTDTQYF; DNA: TGTGCCAGCTGCCGGACCGGGGCCCTCACAGATACGCAGTATTTT
size: many; J: TRBJ2-1; V: TRBV7-2; D: NA; CDR3: CASSSSSGLSNEQFF; DNA: TGTGCCAGCAGCTCCTCGAGCGGGCTATCGAATGAGCAGTTCTTC
size: NA; J: TRBJ2-7; V: TRBV6-2/TRBV6-3; D: TRBD1; CDR3: CASSLRTGSPRVYYEQYF; DNA: TGTGCCAGCAGCCTCCGGACAGGGAGCCCGAGGGTATACTACGAGCAGTACTTC
size: many; J: TRBJ1-5; V: TRBV12-3/TRBV12-4; D: TRBD1; CDR3: CASSFTQGQGVFSNQPQHF; DNA: TGTGCCAGCAGTTTTACCCAGGGACAGGGGGTCTTTAGCAATCAGCCCCAGCATTTT
size: few; J: TRBJ2-5; V: TRBV6-1; D: TRBD2; CDR3: CASSSSGTPETQYF; DNA: TGTGCCAGCAGTTCAAGCGGGACCCCGGAGACCCAGTACTTC
size: NA; J: TRBJ2-1; V: TRBV6-2/TRBV6-3; D: NA; CDR3: CASSSGPGRGRNEQFF; DNA: TGTGCCAGCAGTTCGGGGCCCGGGAGAGGTAGAAATGAGCAGTTCTTC
size: NA; J: TRBJ2-2; V: TRBV10-3; D: NA; CDR3: CAIRTGTANTGELFF; DNA: TGTGCCATCAGGACCGGGACGGCGAACACCGGGGAGCTGTTTTTT
size: few; J: TRBJ2-1; V: TRBV19; D: TRBD2; CDR3: CASAGTSGSNEQFF; DNA: TGTGCCAGTGCCGGGACTAGCGGGAGCAATGAGCAGTTCTTC
size: few; J: TRBJ2-3; V: TRBV12-3/TRBV12-4; D: NA; CDR3: CASSFGASTDTQYF; DNA: TGTGCCAGCAGTTTTGGGGCTAGCACAGATACGCAGTATTTT
size: many; J: TRBJ2-6; V: TRBV11-2; D: NA; CDR3: CASSRTGSGANVLTF; DNA: TGTGCCAGCAGCCGTACAGGCTCTGGGGCCAACGTCCTGACTTTC
size: few; J: TRBJ1-1; V: TRBV7-2; D: TRBD1; CDR3: CASSSFGVGQYTEAFF; DNA: TGTGCCAGCAGCTCGTTTGGTGTGGGACAGTACACTGAAGCTTTCTTT
size: NA; J: TRBJ1-1; V: TRBV12-3/TRBV12-4; D: NA; CDR3: CASSLSSKDTEAFF; DNA: TGTGCCAGCAGTTTATCCTCAAAGGACACTGAAGCTTTCTTT
size: many; J: TRBJ1-1; V: TRBV7-9; D: NA; CDR3: CASSPDLLNTEAFF; DNA: TGTGCCAGCAGCCCGGACCTCCTGAACACTGAAGCTTTCTTT
size: few; J: TRBJ1-6; V: TRBV28; D: NA; CDR3: CASSFRSGARNSPLHF; DNA: TGTGCCAGCAGTTTTAGGTCTGGGGCCCGCAATTCACCCCTCCACTTT
size: few; J: TRBJ2-2; V: TRBV12-3/TRBV12-4; D: NA; CDR3: CASPALPNTGELFF; DNA: TGTGCCAGCCCCGCCCTTCCGAACACCGGGGAGCTGTTTTTT
size: NA; J: TRBJ1-2; V: TRBV29-1; D: NA; CDR3: CSVNTRRAYYGYTF; DNA: TGCAGCGTTAATACCCGACGTGCTTACTATGGCTACACCTTC
size: NA; J: TRBJ1-1; V: TRBV29-1; D: NA; CDR3: CSVDAANTEAFF; DNA: TGCAGCGTTGACGCAGCAAACACTGAAGCTTTCTTT
size: NA; J: TRBJ2-1; V: TRBV14; D: NA; CDR3: CASSQAETEEQFF; DNA: TGTGCCAGCAGCCAGGCAGAGACCGAGGAGCAGTTCTTC
size: NA; J: TRBJ2-2; V: TRBV6-5; D: NA; CDR3: CASRGGEGLNTGELFF; DNA: TGTGCCAGCAGGGGGGGAGAGGGATTGAACACCGGGGAGCTGTTTTTT
size: many; J: TRBJ1-4; V: TRBV4-3; D: TRBD1; CDR3: CASSQDFRGREKLFF; DNA: TGCGCCAGCAGCCAAGATTTCAGGGGGCGTGAAAAACTGTTTTTT
size: few; J: TRBJ1-2; V: TRBV7-2; D: TRBD1; CDR3: CASSLEAGTGGDGYTF; DNA: TGTGCCAGCAGCTTAGAGGCGGGGACAGGGGGCGATGGCTACACCTTC
size: few; J: TRBJ1-5; V: TRBV6-1; D: TRBD1; CDR3: CASSPTGINQPQHF; DNA: TGTGCCAGCAGCCCGACAGGGATTAATCAGCCCCAGCATTTT
size: few; J: TRBJ1-2; V: TRBV14; D: NA; CDR3: CASSQDLRNYGYTF; DNA: TGTGCCAGCAGCCAAGATTTGAGGAACTATGGCTACACCTTC
size: NA; J: TRBJ1-5; V: TRBV20-1; D: TRBD1; CDR3: CSARGRGNQPQHF; DNA: TGCAGTGCTAGGGGCAGGGGGAATCAGCCCCAGCATTTT
size: NA; J: TRBJ2-1; V: TRBV7-3; D: NA; CDR3: CASSLSRDNEQFF; DNA: TGTGCCAGCAGCTTAAGCCGGGATAATGAGCAGTTCTTC
size: NA; J: TRBJ2-1; V: TRBV7-2; D: TRBD2; CDR3: CASSLVGTSGIYNEQFF; DNA: TGTGCCAGCAGCTTAGTGGGGACTAGCGGGATCTACAATGAGCAGTTCTTC
size: many; J: TRBJ1-1; V: TRBV6-1; D: TRBD1; CDR3: CASSGDRGNTEAFF; DNA: TGTGCCAGCAGTGGGGACAGGGGGAACACTGAAGCTTTCTTT
size: many; J: TRBJ2-1; V: TRBV7-2; D: TRBD2; CDR3: CASSLSGSSYNEQFF; DNA: TGTGCCAGCAGCTTAAGCGGGAGTTCCTACAATGAGCAGTTCTTC
size: NA; J: TRBJ2-2; V: TRBV19; D: NA; CDR3: CATTPQDRTTGELFF; DNA: TGTGCCACTACCCCTCAAGACAGGACCACCGGGGAGCTGTTTTTT
size: NA; J: TRBJ1-5; V: TRBV27; D: NA; CDR3: CASSPLGVQGNQPQHF; DNA: TGTGCCAGCAGTCCCCTAGGGGTTCAAGGCAATCAGCCCCAGCATTTT
size: NA; J: TRBJ2-1; V: TRBV18; D: NA; CDR3: CASSPYSPDNEQFF; DNA: TGTGCCAGCTCACCATATTCGCCGGATAATGAGCAGTTCTTC
size: NA; J: TRBJ1-5; V: TRBV6-2/TRBV6-3; D: TRBD1; CDR3: CASSNDRVSNQPQHF; DNA: TGTGCCAGCAGCAATGACAGGGTTAGCAATCAGCCCCAGCATTTT
size: NA; J: TRBJ2-3; V: TRBV7-8; D: TRBD1; CDR3: CASSRDRGDTQYF; DNA: TGTGCCAGCAGCCGGGACAGGGGAGATACGCAGTATTTT
size: NA; J: TRBJ2-7; V: TRBV15; D: TRBD2; CDR3: CATSRVAGGSYEQYF; DNA: TGTGCCACCAGCAGAGTAGCGGGAGGATCCTACGAGCAGTACTTC
size: NA; J: TRBJ1-6; V: TRBV10-3; D: TRBD1; CDR3: CAISDDRDSPLHF; DNA: TGTGCCATCAGTGACGACAGGGATTCACCCCTCCACTTT
size: few; J: TRBJ2-3; V: TRBV11-3; D: TRBD2; CDR3: CASSSTLAGDLGTDTQYF; DNA: TGTGCCAGCAGCAGTACACTAGCGGGGGATCTTGGCACAGATACGCAGTATTTT
size: NA; J: TRBJ1-2; V: TRBV27; D: NA; CDR3: CASTDSPQGYGYTF; DNA: TGTGCCAGCACGGACAGCCCTCAGGGGTATGGCTACACCTTC
size: few; J: TRBJ1-2; V: TRBV2; D: TRBD1; CDR3: CASSETPDREGYTF; DNA: TGTGCCAGCAGTGAAACCCCCGACAGGGAAGGCTACACCTTC
size: many; J: TRBJ1-2; V: TRBV12-3/TRBV12-4; D: TRBD1; CDR3: CASTGTAPEGYGYTF; DNA: TGTGCCAGCACCGGGACAGCTCCGGAGGGCTATGGCTACACCTTC
size: NA; J: TRBJ2-1; V: TRBV24-1; D: NA; CDR3: CATSPAGIFSGASYNEQFF; DNA: TGTGCCACCAGTCCGGCGGGAATATTCAGCGGAGCATCCTACAATGAGCAGTTCTTC
size: many; J: TRBJ1-5; V: TRBV7-6; D: NA; CDR3: CASSADSSQPQHF; DNA: TGTGCCAGCAGCGCCGACTCGTCTCAGCCCCAGCATTTT
size: many; J: TRBJ1-2; V: TRBV7-2; D: NA; CDR3: CASSSRTENYGYTF; DNA: TGTGCCAGCAGCTCTAGGACGGAAAACTATGGCTACACCTTC
size: many; J: TRBJ2-2; V: TRBV6-1; D: TRBD2; CDR3: CASTAGLAVNTGELFF; DNA: TGTGCCAGCACTGCGGGACTAGCGGTGAACACCGGGGAGCTGTTTTTT
size: few; J: TRBJ1-1; V: TRBV29-1; D: TRBD1; CDR3: CSVEGQTNTEAFF; DNA: TGCAGCGTTGAGGGACAGACGAACACTGAAGCTTTCTTT
size: few; J: TRBJ2-4; V: TRBV12-3/TRBV12-4; D: TRBD1; CDR3: CASSLTGTGDIQYF; DNA: TGTGCCAGCAGTCTGACGGGGACAGGCGACATTCAGTACTTC
size: NA; J: TRBJ2-7; V: TRBV6-1; D: TRBD2; CDR3: CASSWGLSIGTSRHEQYF; DNA: TGTGCCAGCAGTTGGGGACTCTCTATTGGGACTAGCCGCCACGAGCAGTACTTC
size: many; J: TRBJ1-1; V: TRBV18; D: TRBD1; CDR3: CASSPGTGISEAFF; DNA: TGTGCCAGCTCACCCGGGACAGGGATTTCGGAAGCTTTCTTT